The clone carrying this T cell receptor beta chain was counted only a few times. Its antigen is not known. Being one base from a much bigger clone, this may be a read error. They got blood RNA out of unsorted whole blood and also pulled out germline DNA. Total RNA (around 500 ng) served as template for TCR beta cDNA synthesis primed by a constant-region primer. Libraries of TCR beta came from three nested multiplex PCR rounds with slightly modified ARM-PCR. Rounds one and two of PCR, each of roughly 10 cycles, were primed with TRBV1-TRBV30 forward primers and a C-beta reverse primer. TCRdb itself ran the multiplex PCR reads through MiXCR, one entry per CDR3 protein. Of about 310,000 distinct CDR3 sequences in the sample, less than 75% were seen once. This sample is drawn from a study of tumor-infiltrating lymphocytes in primary liver carcinoma. Study context: Enrolled patients were male and female, aged 30 to 69 years.

Study-level findings and limits: Paired tumor-adjacent and tumor-blood samples overlapped less than tumor region pairs did.

This CDR3 region has 13 residues. The chain links TRBV12-3 or TRBV12-4 to TRBJ2-7; the match to TRBD2 covers 8 bases. What was sequenced was peripheral blood. The TCR sequence derives from a man aged 40-49 years with primary liver carcinoma and hepatitis B virus infection. The CDR3 sequence is CVSSLNLLAGISF. The DNA for the CDR3 is TGTGTCAGCAGTTTAAATCTGCTAGCGGGCATCTCCTTC.